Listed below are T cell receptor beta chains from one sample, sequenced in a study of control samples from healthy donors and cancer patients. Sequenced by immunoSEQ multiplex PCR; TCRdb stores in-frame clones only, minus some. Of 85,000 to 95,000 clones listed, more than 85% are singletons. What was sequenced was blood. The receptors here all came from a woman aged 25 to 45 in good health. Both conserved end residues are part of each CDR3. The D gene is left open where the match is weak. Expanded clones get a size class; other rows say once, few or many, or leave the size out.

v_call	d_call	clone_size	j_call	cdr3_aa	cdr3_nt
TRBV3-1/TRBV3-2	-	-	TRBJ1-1	CASSQAEGREAFF	TGTGCCAGCAGCCAAGCCGAGGGCAGGGAAGCTTTCTTT
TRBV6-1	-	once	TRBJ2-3	CASSELVRGLDTQYF	TGTGCCAGCAGTGAATTGGTTCGGGGCTTAGATACGCAGTATTTT
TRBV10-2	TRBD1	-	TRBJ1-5	CASSAETGQGKPQHF	TGCGCCAGCAGCGCCGAGACGGGACAGGGTAAGCCCCAGCATTTT
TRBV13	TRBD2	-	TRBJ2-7	CATSKEGGGTYEQYF	TGCGCCACCAGCAAAGAGGGCGGGGGGACCTACGAGCAGTACTTC
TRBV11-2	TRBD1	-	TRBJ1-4	CASSLGVRDRRWEKLFF	TGTGCCAGCAGCTTAGGAGTACGGGACAGGAGGTGGGAAAAACTGTTTTTT
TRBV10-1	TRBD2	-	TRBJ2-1	CASSPTSGVYNEQFF	TGCGCCAGCAGCCCTACTAGCGGGGTTTACAATGAGCAGTTCTTC
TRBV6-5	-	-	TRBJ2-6	CASSLSYSGANVLTF	TGTGCCAGCAGTTTGTCCTACTCTGGGGCCAACGTCCTGACTTTC
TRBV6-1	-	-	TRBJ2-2	CASSERQNTGELFF	TGTGCCAGCAGTGAACGACAGAACACCGGGGAGCTGTTTTTT
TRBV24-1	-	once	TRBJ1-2	CATSDRGRSYGYTF	TGTGCCACCAGTGACCGAGGACGGAGCTATGGCTACACCTTC
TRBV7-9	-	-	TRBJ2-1	CASSPIREQFF	TGTGCCAGCAGCCCCATTCGTGAGCAGTTCTTC
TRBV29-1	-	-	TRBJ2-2	CSVANTGELFF	TGCAGCGTTGCGAACACCGGGGAGCTGTTTTTT
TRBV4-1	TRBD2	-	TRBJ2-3	CASSPPGRGGADTQYF	TGCGCCAGCAGCCCCCCAGGACGGGGGGGCGCAGATACGCAGTATTTT
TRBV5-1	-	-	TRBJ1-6	CASSYGGTRSPLHF	TGCGCCAGCAGCTACGGGGGGACGCGCTCACCCCTCCACTTT